This is a list of T cell receptor beta chains from one sample in a study of technical replicates of blood from several donors. Sequenced by immunoSEQ multiplex PCR; TCRdb stores in-frame clones only, minus some. The sample comprises some 70,000 clones, approximately 90% of which are singletons, and around 4.5% rests with the top ten. Sequences were obtained from PBMCs. The receptor source for this set is a human donor in good health. Some clones in this sample may be carry-over from other donors' samples. CDR3s include the opening cysteine and the closing phenylalanine or tryptophan. D genes are given only for firm matches. Clone size is not always given. Where it is, it says once, few, many or a class for expanded clones.

D: TRBD2; size: many; J: TRBJ2-3; V: TRBV4-2; CDR3: CASSFGTSGGADTQYF; DNA: TGTGCCAGCAGCTTTGGGACTAGCGGGGGGGCAGATACGCAGTATTTT
D: -; size: -; J: TRBJ2-7; V: TRBV14; CDR3: CASSQDLPGLYEQYF; DNA: TGTGCCAGCAGCCAAGATCTGCCAGGTCTCTACGAGCAGTACTTC
D: -; size: few; J: TRBJ2-2; V: TRBV29-1; CDR3: CSVKTGMRTGELFF; DNA: TGCAGCGTTAAAACAGGAATGCGAACCGGGGAGCTGTTTTTT
D: -; size: -; J: TRBJ2-3; V: TRBV5-1; CDR3: CASSLGDFPDTQYF; DNA: TGCGCCAGCAGCTTGGGGGACTTTCCAGATACGCAGTATTTT
D: -; size: -; J: TRBJ2-1; V: TRBV7-3; CDR3: CASSLLGGSYNEQFF; DNA: TGTGCCAGCAGCCTCTTGGGGGGTTCCTACAATGAGCAGTTCTTC
D: TRBD1; size: -; J: TRBJ2-1; V: TRBV6-1; CDR3: CASSVVQGYNEQFF; DNA: TGTGCCAGCAGTGTGGTACAGGGGTACAATGAGCAGTTCTTC
D: -; size: -; J: TRBJ2-5; V: TRBV6-5; CDR3: CASSYGTTVQETQYF; DNA: TGTGCCAGCAGTTACGGGACAACAGTTCAAGAGACCCAGTACTTC
D: TRBD1; size: -; J: TRBJ2-7; V: TRBV2; CDR3: CASSAGQVTSYEQYF; DNA: TGTGCCAGCAGTGCCGGACAGGTAACATCCTACGAGCAGTACTTC
D: -; size: -; J: TRBJ2-1; V: TRBV10-3; CDR3: CAISNPGAEQFF; DNA: TGTGCCATCAGTAATCCGGGTGCCGAGCAGTTCTTC
D: -; size: -; J: TRBJ1-2; V: TRBV10-1; CDR3: CASSEGGEFYGYTF; DNA: TGCGCCAGCAGTGAGGGGGGGGAATTCTATGGCTACACCTTC
D: -; size: -; J: TRBJ1-2; V: TRBV28; CDR3: CASSFVGGEWGYTF; DNA: TGTGCCAGCAGCTTCGTGGGGGGGGAATGGGGCTACACCTTC
D: -; size: -; J: TRBJ2-5; V: TRBV2; CDR3: CASSDQGGGEETQYF; DNA: TGTGCCAGCAGTGATCAGGGTGGCGGAGAAGAGACCCAGTACTTC
D: TRBD2; size: once; J: TRBJ2-3; V: TRBV19; CDR3: CASSYLAGASTDTQYF; DNA: TGTGCCAGTAGTTATTTAGCGGGCGCGAGCACAGATACGCAGTATTTT
D: TRBD1; size: -; J: TRBJ1-1; V: TRBV18; CDR3: CASSHGQGNTEAFF; DNA: TGTGCCAGCTCACATGGACAGGGGAATACTGAAGCTTTCTTT
D: -; size: -; J: TRBJ1-5; V: TRBV29-1; CDR3: CSVESTAPNQPQHF; DNA: TGCAGCGTTGAAAGCACAGCCCCAAATCAGCCCCAGCATTTT
D: TRBD1; size: -; J: TRBJ2-7; V: TRBV29-1; CDR3: CSVKTGISWYEQYF; DNA: TGCAGCGTTAAGACAGGGATATCTTGGTACGAGCAGTACTTC
D: TRBD2; size: -; J: TRBJ2-3; V: TRBV7-2; CDR3: CASSFSSGGITDTQYF; DNA: TGTGCCAGCAGCTTTTCTAGCGGGGGGATCACAGATACGCAGTATTTT
D: -; size: -; J: TRBJ1-2; V: TRBV6-5; CDR3: CASRPGGVYGYTF; DNA: TGTGCCAGCAGGCCCGGAGGGGTCTATGGCTACACCTTC
D: TRBD1; size: -; J: TRBJ1-2; V: TRBV6-5; CDR3: CASSYRQGGGYGYTF; DNA: TGTGCCAGCAGTTACCGACAGGGTGGGGGGTATGGCTACACCTTC
D: TRBD2; size: -; J: TRBJ2-1; V: TRBV2; CDR3: CASRGLAGDHLSYNEQFF; DNA: TGTGCCAGCAGAGGACTAGCGGGGGACCACTTATCCTACAATGAGCAGTTCTTC
D: -; size: -; J: TRBJ2-2; V: TRBV4-2; CDR3: CASSQDRHRDTGELFF; DNA: TGTGCCAGCAGCCAAGATCGCCACCGGGACACCGGGGAGCTGTTTTTT
D: TRBD1; size: -; J: TRBJ2-5; V: TRBV5-4; CDR3: CASSTGTVGRETQYF; DNA: TGTGCCAGCAGTACCGGGACAGTCGGGCGAGAGACCCAGTACTTC
D: -; size: -; J: TRBJ2-5; V: TRBV5-6; CDR3: CASSSWWGWRGETQYF; DNA: TGTGCCAGCAGCTCGTGGTGGGGGTGGCGGGGAGAGACCCAGTACTTC
D: TRBD1; size: -; J: TRBJ2-7; V: TRBV7-9; CDR3: CASSLSTGVTQEQYF; DNA: TGTGCCAGCAGCTTATCGACAGGGGTTACCCAGGAGCAGTACTTC
D: TRBD1; size: -; J: TRBJ1-5; V: TRBV6-1; CDR3: CASREQGVSNQPQHF; DNA: TGTGCCAGCAGGGAACAGGGGGTAAGCAATCAGCCCCAGCATTTT
D: -; size: -; J: TRBJ2-7; V: TRBV5-1; CDR3: CASSLEGVSYEQYF; DNA: TGCGCCAGCAGCTTGGAAGGGGTATCCTACGAGCAGTACTTC
D: TRBD1; size: -; J: TRBJ2-5; V: TRBV7-6; CDR3: CASSLPRTGGEETQYF; DNA: TGTGCCAGCAGCTTACCCCGAACAGGGGGCGAAGAGACCCAGTACTTC
D: -; size: -; J: TRBJ1-2; V: TRBV30; CDR3: CAWNRGSSGYTF; DNA: TGTGCTTGGAATAGGGGATCTTCTGGCTACACCTTC
D: -; size: -; J: TRBJ2-5; V: TRBV21-1; CDR3: CASSKWGVGGQETQYF; DNA: TGTGCCAGCAGCAAGTGGGGCGTGGGTGGGCAAGAGACCCAGTACTTC
D: TRBD2; size: -; J: TRBJ2-5; V: TRBV6-4; CDR3: CASSPGTSGGIRTQYF; DNA: TGTGCCAGCAGTCCGGGGACTAGCGGGGGGATAAGGACCCAGTACTTC
D: -; size: -; J: TRBJ2-7; V: TRBV5-1; CDR3: CASSLGAYEQYF; DNA: TGCGCCAGCAGCTTGGGAGCCTACGAGCAGTACTTC
D: -; size: once; J: TRBJ1-5; V: TRBV2; CDR3: CASSTRQHSNQPQHF; DNA: TGTGCCAGCAGTACCCGACAGCATAGCAATCAGCCCCAGCATTTT
D: TRBD2; size: -; J: TRBJ2-7; V: TRBV5-1; CDR3: CASSAGVLLIYEQYF; DNA: TGCGCCAGCAGCGCGGGGGTGTTACTTATCTACGAGCAGTACTTC
D: TRBD1; size: -; J: TRBJ1-1; V: TRBV4-1; CDR3: CASSQVDRGGTEAFF; DNA: TGCGCCAGCAGCCAAGTAGACAGGGGGGGCACTGAAGCTTTCTTT
D: -; size: -; J: TRBJ1-1; V: TRBV7-2; CDR3: CASRNDRINTEAFF; DNA: TGTGCCAGCAGAAACGACAGGATCAACACTGAAGCTTTCTTT
D: -; size: few; J: TRBJ2-6; V: TRBV30; CDR3: CAWSVGGSGANVLTF; DNA: TGTGCCTGGAGTGTAGGCGGTTCTGGGGCCAACGTCCTGACTTTC
D: TRBD1; size: -; J: TRBJ2-7; V: TRBV7-3; CDR3: CASSSWTGVPYEQYF; DNA: TGTGCCAGCAGCTCTTGGACAGGGGTCCCCTACGAGCAGTACTTC
D: -; size: -; J: TRBJ1-1; V: TRBV6-6; CDR3: CASSYFREGAFF; DNA: TGTGCCAGCAGTTACTTTCGGGAGGGAGCTTTCTTT
D: TRBD2; size: -; J: TRBJ2-1; V: TRBV11-2; CDR3: CASSPNSGRINEQFF; DNA: TGTGCCAGCAGTCCCAACAGCGGGAGGATTAATGAGCAGTTCTTC